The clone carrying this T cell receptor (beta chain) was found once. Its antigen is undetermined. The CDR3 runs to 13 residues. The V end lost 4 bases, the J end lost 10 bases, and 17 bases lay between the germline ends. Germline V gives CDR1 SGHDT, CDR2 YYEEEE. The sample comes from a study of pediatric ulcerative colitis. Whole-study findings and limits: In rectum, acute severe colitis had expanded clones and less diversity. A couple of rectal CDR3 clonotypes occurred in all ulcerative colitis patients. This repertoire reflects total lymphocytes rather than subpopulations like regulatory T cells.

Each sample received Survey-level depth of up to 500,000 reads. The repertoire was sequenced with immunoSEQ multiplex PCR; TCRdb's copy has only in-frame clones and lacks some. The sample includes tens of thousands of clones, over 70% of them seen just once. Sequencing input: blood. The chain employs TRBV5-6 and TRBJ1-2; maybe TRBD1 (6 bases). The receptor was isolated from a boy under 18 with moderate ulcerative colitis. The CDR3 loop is CASSRAPGAPYTF. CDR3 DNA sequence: TGTGCCAGCAGCCGAGCTCCGGGGGCCCCCTACACCTTC.